Detailed here is one T cell receptor (beta chain). No antigen is known for it. TCRdb reprocessed the RT-PCR reads via MiXCR and lists one record per CDR3 protein. The table includes 860,000 or so distinct CDR3 sequences, 21% detected once. J lost 6 bases, V lost 4 bases, and 9 bases had no gene match. The CDR3 has 16 residues. Germline CDR1 reads ENHRY; CDR2 reads SYGVKD. These data belong to a study of response to subunit inactivated influenza vaccine. Points from the study as a whole: With each seasonal influenza vaccination, the authors suggested, few new T cells are recruited.

This sample comprised PBMCs from blood, obtained approximately 5 days after vaccination. This clonotype originated in a man aged 45 to 65 who received an inactivated influenza vaccine. J is TRBJ2-2 and V is TRBV10-3, with 9 positions matching TRBD1. CDR3 loop: CAISVWDRATAGELFF. The CDR3 nucleotides read TGTGCCATCAGTGTCTGGGACAGGGCTACGGCCGGGGAGCTGTTTTTT.